These 10 T cell receptor beta chains were all obtained from the same sample, sequenced in a study of neoadjuvant anti-PD-1 for oral cavity cancer. Produced via immunoSEQ multiplex PCR; TCRdb's table is partial and in-frame only. The data contain 13,000 to 15,000 clones, approximately 70% of them singletons. Sequencing was performed on PBMCs, taken before nivolumab (anti-PD-1) treatment. These receptor sequences come from a person between 35 and 79 years old with oral cavity squamous cell carcinoma.

The chain employs TRBV11-2 and TRBJ1-3; D remains ambiguous. V was pared by 1 base and J by 2 bases, with 15 bases between. The CDR3 is 17 amino acids. Germline V CDR1 and CDR2: SGHAT, FQNNGV. The chain's CDR3 is CASSLGWFGVAGNTIYF. CDR3 nucleotides: TGTGCCAGCAGCTTAGGTTGGTTCGGGGTAGCTGGAAACACCATATATTTT.

The rearrangement links TRBV9 to TRBJ2-2; 9 positions match TRBD1. The CDR3 sequence is 14 residues long. J gave up 4 bases and V 4 bases, and 2 bases lay outside the gene matches. Germline lookup yields CDR1 SGDLS and CDR2 YYNGEE. This chain's CDR3 is CASSTQGATGELFF. The CDR3 DNA follows: TGTGCCAGCAGCACACAGGGGGCCACCGGGGAGCTGTTTTTT. The full variable domain, its missing parts supplied by reference TRBV9 and TRBJ2-2, is DSGVTQTPKHLITATGQRVTLRCSPRSGDLSVYWYQQSLDQGLQFLIQYYNGEERAKGNILERFSAQQFPDLHSELNLSSLELGDSALYFCASSTQGATGELFFGEGSRLTVL.

This chain connects TRBV7-3 to TRBJ2-1, with 8 bases aligning to TRBD1. The ends lost 5 bases at V and 7 bases at J; junction bases unmatched: 7. This CDR3 has 14 amino acids. Germline V gives CDR1 SGHTA, CDR2 FQGTGA. This CDR3 reads CASSRGQGRNEQFF. The CDR3 DNA sequence: TGTGCCAGCAGCCGCGGACAGGGAAGGAATGAGCAGTTCTTC.

This clone was detected a few times. The genes are TRBV2 and TRBJ1-5, with no clear D. Germline lookup yields CDR1 SNHLY and CDR2 FYNNEI. The CDR3 is 15 amino acids. V lost 8 bases, J lost 4 bases, and 18 bases lay in between. CDR3 protein: CASRKGLASNQPQHF. The CDR3 DNA reads as TGTGCCAGCCGAAAAGGGCTCGCCTCTAATCAGCCCCAGCATTTT.

This sequence joins TRBV19 and TRBJ1-5; D ambiguous. This CDR3 spans 15 amino acids. Germline CDR1 is LNHDA and CDR2 is SQIVND (reference sequence). V was pared by 5 bases and J by 3 bases, with 14 bases between. The CDR3 is CASSGPMRPNQPQHF. CDR3 nucleotides: TGTGCCAGTAGTGGGCCGATGAGGCCCAATCAGCCCCAGCATTTT. Using reference TRBV19 and TRBJ1-5 for the parts outside the CDR3, the full variable domain is DGGITQSPKYLFRKEGQNVTLSCEQNLNHDAMYWYRQDPGQGLRLIYYSQIVNDFQKGDIAEGYSVSREKKESFPLTVTSAQKNPTAFYLCASSGPMRPNQPQHFGDGTRLSIL.

The chain carries TRBV5-1 and TRBJ1-3; 7 nucleotides align to TRBD1. Germline CDR1 reads SGHRS; CDR2 reads YFSETQ. The CDR3 length is 15 residues. V lost 4 bases and J lost 0; bases outside the gene matches: 4. The CDR3 bases are TGCGCCAGCAGCCAAGGGACAGACTCTGGAAACACCATATATTTT. Translation gives CASSQGTDSGNTIYF.

The count of this clone is one. The genes are TRBV5-4 and TRBJ2-7; maybe TRBD2 (6 bases). This CDR3 is 14 amino acids long. The V end lost 5 bases, the J end lost 7 bases, and 19 bases lay between the germline ends. Germline V gene sequence: CDR1 SGHNT, CDR2 YYREEE (reference sequence). DNA for the CDR3: TGTGCCAGCAGGGAATCGGGACTCCTAGGAGAGCAGTACTTC. It specifies CASRESGLLGEQYF.

This clone was seen only a few times. The gene calls are TRBV7-9 and TRBJ2-5, with 14 bases lining up with TRBD2. Losses at the gene ends were 1 base for V and 4 bases for J; bases not matched to a gene: 8. Germline CDR1 SEHNR, CDR2 FQNEAQ (reference sequence). The CDR3 is made up of 18 amino acids. DNA of the CDR3: TGTGCCAGCAGCTTAGGGACTAGCGGGAGGACCAGGGGAGAGACCCAGTACTTC. It translates to CASSLGTSGRTRGETQYF.

This clone was recorded a few times. The J gene is TRBJ1-5, the V gene TRBV19, with D perhaps matching TRBD1 (6 bases). The CDR3 consists of 12 residues. Germline lookup yields CDR1 LNHDA and CDR2 SQIVND (reference sequence). Trimming removed 8 bases at V and 6 bases at J, with 11 bases between. CDR3 nucleotides: TGTGCCAGTGAAACAGGGTTTCAGCCCCAGCATTTT. Translated, it gives CASETGFQPQHF.

This clone has a handful of counts. The rearrangement links TRBV6-5 to TRBJ1-1; 7 bases match TRBD1. Germline values: CDR1 MNHEY, CDR2 SVGAGI. J was trimmed by 5 bases and V by 6 bases; bases with no gene match: 9. The CDR3 has 14 amino acids. The CDR3 reads CASSLFPGGTEAFF. CDR3 coding DNA: TGTGCCAGCAGCCTTTTCCCAGGGGGAACTGAAGCTTTCTTT.